This entry concerns a single T cell receptor beta chain. The record originates from a study of cytomegalovirus exposure and HLA in healthy donors. Primers for the PCR totalled 60 Vbeta and 13 Jbeta. TCRdb's table, derived via immunoSEQ multiplex PCR, lists solely in-frame clones and lacks some. The sample has over 120,000 clones, less than 85% seen once. Trimming took off 6 bases at V and 3 bases at J, with 9 bases between the two ends. Per germline, CDR1 SQVTM and CDR2 ANQGSEA. The CDR3 has 11 residues. The chain uses TRBV29-1 and TRBJ2-7, with a weak D call TRBD1 (5 bases). This clonotype was obtained from a man younger than 35 in good health and CMV-seropositive. The specimen was PBMCs. The CDR3 bases are TGCAGCGTCGATCAGGGCTACGAGCAGTACTTC. Amino acids: CSVDQGYEQYF.